Each of the 16 T cell receptor beta chains below was sequenced from the same sample in a study of blood T cell repertoires in COVID-19. Profiling relied on immunoSEQ multiplex PCR, and the TCRdb table lists in-frame clones only, not all of them. The sample gives roughly 140,000 clones, roughly 84% of which show up once; around 5.4% is in the top ten. The sequenced sample consisted of PBMCs or T cells enriched from blood (not recorded which). The source is a woman in her forties or fifties who had been exposed to COVID-19.

CDR3 nucleotides: TGCGCCAGCAGTGCGTCGGCTTTGCCAGGGGCGCATAACACCATATATTTT. Its translation is CASSASALPGAHNTIYF. The V call is TRBV10-2, the J call TRBJ1-3, with D perhaps matching TRBD1 (6 bases). CDR1 and CDR2 (germline): WSHSY, SAAADI. The CDR3 is 17 residues long. Trimming took 4 bases from V and 7 from J, leaving 23 bases between them.

The genes are TRBV27 and TRBJ2-1; 7 bases match TRBD1. V shed 4 bases and J 9 bases; nucleotides not matched to a gene: 12. CDR1 and CDR2 from the germline V gene are MNHEY and SMNVEV (reference sequence). CDR3 size: 15 residues. CDR3 residues: CASSSYKGAAGEQFF. DNA for the CDR3: TGTGCCAGCAGTTCCTACAAGGGGGCTGCGGGTGAGCAGTTCTTC.

The gene calls are TRBV12-3 or TRBV12-4 and TRBJ1-1; D might be TRBD1 (6 bases). The CDR3 is made up of 12 amino acids. With 6 bases removed from V and 11 bases from J, the gap between germline ends came to 16 bases. The CDR3: CASSLWGLVAFF. Written as DNA, the CDR3 is TGTGCCAGCAGCCTGTGGGGGCTTGTGGCTTTCTTT.

As to this clone: At one of its ends the junction is not consistent with the germline gene, which may arise from a read error. The rearrangement uses TRBV7-7 and TRBJ2-1, with 9 bases identical to TRBD2. Germline V gives CDR1 SSHAT, CDR2 FNYEAQ (reference sequence). The CDR3 has 16 amino acids. The CDR3 DNA follows: TGTGCTAGCAGCTTAGCTCCCCAGCGGGGGGACAATGAGCAGTTCTTC. It is translated as CASSLAPQRGDNEQFF. Full variable domain (outside the CDR3, taken from reference TRBV7-7 and TRBJ2-1): GAGVSQSPRYKVTKRGQDVTLRCDPISSHATLYWYQQALGQGPEFLTYFNYEAQPDKSGLPSDRFSAERPEGSISTLTIQRTEQRDSAMYRCASSLAPQRGDNEQFFGPGTRLTVL.

This sequence joins TRBV3-1 (or the pseudogene TRBV3-2) and TRBJ2-7, with D possibly TRBD2 on 7 matching bases. Trimming took 4 bases from V and 1 from J, leaving 14 bases between them. CDR1 and CDR2 (germline): LGHDT, YNNKEL (reference sequence). The CDR3 totals 15 residues. CDR3 loop: CASSRGGRGSYEQYF. The CDR3 nucleotides read TGTGCCAGCAGCCGTGGAGGGAGGGGGTCCTACGAGCAGTACTTC.

The chain couples TRBV15 to TRBJ2-2; D is unclear. The CDR3 consists of 13 residues. Trimming removed 6 bases at V and 5 bases at J, with 10 bases between. From germline, CDR1 is LNHNV and CDR2 YYDKDF (reference sequence). The CDR3 DNA follows: TGTGCCACCAGGGGCATCTCAACCGGGGAGCTGTTTTTT. Protein sequence: CATRGISTGELFF.

This chain connects TRBV4-3 to TRBJ2-7; no definite D call. Germline values: CDR1 LGHNA, CDR2 YSLEER. The CDR3 covers 14 residues. Trimming took 1 base from V and 4 from J, leaving 11 bases between them. The CDR3 protein is CASSQGPLGYEQYF. In DNA form, the CDR3 reads TGCGCCAGCAGCCAAGGCCCGCTAGGTTACGAGCAGTACTTC.

The V gene is TRBV27, the J gene TRBJ1-5; TRBD1 might be the D (5 bases). This CDR3 is 12 amino acids long. V was cut by 5 bases and J by 7 bases, with 9 bases left in between. Germline values: CDR1 MNHEY, CDR2 SMNVEV (reference sequence). The CDR3 spells CASSGAGQPQHF. The CDR3, as DNA: TGTGCCAGCAGTGGAGCAGGGCAGCCCCAGCATTTT.

This clone was counted between two and nine times. CDR3 sequence reads: CAGSSGTYEQYF. The CDR3 nucleotides read TGTGCCGGCTCTAGCGGGACCTACGAGCAGTACTTC. V usage is TRBV2 and J usage is TRBJ2-7, with 9 bases fitting TRBD2. The V gene's germline CDR1 is SNHLY and CDR2 FYNNEI. With V trimmed by 11 bases and J by 2 bases, 4 bases remained unmatched. The CDR3 totals 12 residues. The full variable domain, in which reference TRBV2 and TRBJ2-7 provide the parts outside the CDR3, is EPEVTQTPSHQVTQMGQEVILRCVPISNHLYFYWYRQILGQKVEFLVSFYNNEISEKSEIFDDQFSVERPDGSNFTLKIRSTKLEDSAMYFCAGSSGTYEQYFGPGTRLTVT.

The V and J genes are TRBV20-1 and TRBJ1-1; tentative D call: TRBD1 (5 bases). The CDR3 totals 11 residues. Germline-derived CDR1 and CDR2 are DFQATT and SNEGSKA (reference sequence). The V end lost 6 bases, the J end lost 8 bases, and 13 bases lay between the germline ends. The CDR3 region is CSAGRNREAFF. CDR3 sequence (DNA): TGCAGTGCGGGGCGGAACAGAGAAGCTTTCTTT.

The chain is built from TRBV19 and TRBJ1-2, with D tentatively TRBD1 (6 bases). The germline CDR1 and CDR2 sequences are LNHDA and SQIVND (reference sequence). V was pared by 6 bases and J by 4 bases, with 12 bases between. The CDR3 loop spans 13 amino acids. CDR3 DNA sequence: TGTGCCAGTAGCCACACAGGGACCTATGGCTACACCTTC. Translation gives CASSHTGTYGYTF.

The chain recombines TRBV27 with TRBJ1-4; D is ambiguous. Trimming cost V 0 bases and J 8 bases, with 13 bases left between them. This CDR3 is 15 amino acids long. CDR1 is MNHEY, CDR2 SMNVEV, per germline (reference sequence). DNA for the CDR3: TGTGCCAGCAGTTTATCGATTCACAGACCCGAAAAACTGTTTTTT. This codes for CASSLSIHRPEKLFF.

J is TRBJ2-1 and V is TRBV7-8, with D possibly matching TRBD1 (6 bases). V was cut by 7 bases and J by 0 bases, with 10 bases left in between. CDR1 is SGHVS and CDR2 is FQNEAQ in the germline V gene. This CDR3 comprises 14 residues. The CDR3 nucleotides are TGTGCCAGCATCCAGGGGAGCTCCTACAATGAGCAGTTCTTC. It is translated as CASIQGSSYNEQFF.

The chain has TRBV12-3 or TRBV12-4 and TRBJ2-3; TRBD2 might be the D (5 bases). This CDR3 is built from 11 residues. V lost 6 bases and J 7 bases, leaving 8 bases between the germline ends. CDR3 DNA sequence: TGTGCCAGCAGCTCCGGGAATACGCAGTATTTT. Its protein is CASSSGNTQYF.

This chain links TRBV2 with TRBJ1-1; 7 bases agree with TRBD1. The CDR3 has 13 amino acids. V lost 5 bases to trimming and J lost 0 bases; unmatched junction nucleotides: 0. CDR1 SNHLY and CDR2 FYNNEI come from the germline V gene. DNA of the CDR3: TGTGCCAGCAGTAGGGGGCTGAACACTGAAGCTTTCTTT. Translated, it gives CASSRGLNTEAFF.

V and J are TRBV11-3 and TRBJ2-7; TRBD2 agrees at 12 bases. The J segment lost 2 bases and the V segment lost 4 bases, leaving 3 bases of the junction unmatched. The CDR3 runs to 15 residues. CDR1 is SGHNT, CDR2 YENEEA, per germline. CDR3 nucleotide sequence: TGTGCCAGCAGCTCGGGACTAGCGGGTGCCTACGAGCAGTACTTC. This encodes CASSSGLAGAYEQYF. Combining the CDR3 with reference TRBV11-3 and TRBJ2-7 gives the whole variable domain EAGVVQSPRYKIIEKKQPVAFWCNPISGHNTLYWYLQNLGQGPELLIRYENEEAVDDSQLPKDRFSAERLKGVDSTLKIQPAELGDSAVYLCASSSGLAGAYEQYFGPGTRLTVT.